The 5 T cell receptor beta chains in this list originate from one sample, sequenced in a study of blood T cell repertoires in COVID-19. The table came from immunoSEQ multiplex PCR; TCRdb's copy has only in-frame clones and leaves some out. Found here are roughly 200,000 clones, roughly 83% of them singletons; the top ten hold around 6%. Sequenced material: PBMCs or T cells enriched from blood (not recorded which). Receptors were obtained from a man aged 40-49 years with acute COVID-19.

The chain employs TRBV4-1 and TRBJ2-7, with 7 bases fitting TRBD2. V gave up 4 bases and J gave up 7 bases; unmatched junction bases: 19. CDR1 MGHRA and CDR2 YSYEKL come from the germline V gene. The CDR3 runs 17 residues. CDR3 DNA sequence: TGCGCCAGCAGCCCAGCGGCCCCTAGCGGACCCTTGGGAGAGCAGTACTTC. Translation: CASSPAAPSGPLGEQYF.

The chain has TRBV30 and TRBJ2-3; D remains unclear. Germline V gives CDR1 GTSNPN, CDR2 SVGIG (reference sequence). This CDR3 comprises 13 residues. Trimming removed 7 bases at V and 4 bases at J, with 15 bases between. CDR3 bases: TGTGCCTCCTTGCCGGGTGAGGCAGATACGCAGTATTTT. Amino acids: CASLPGEADTQYF. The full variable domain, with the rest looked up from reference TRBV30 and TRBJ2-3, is SQTIHQWPATLVQPVGSPLSLECTVEGTSNPNLYWYRQAAGRGLQLLFYSVGIGQISSEVPQNLSASRPQDRQFILSSKKLLLSDSGFYLCASLPGEADTQYFGPGTRLTVL.

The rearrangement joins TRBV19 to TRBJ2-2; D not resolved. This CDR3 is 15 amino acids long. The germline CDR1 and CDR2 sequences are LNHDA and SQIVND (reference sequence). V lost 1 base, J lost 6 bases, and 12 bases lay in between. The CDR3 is CASSIGARLAGELFF. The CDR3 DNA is TGTGCCAGTAGTATAGGGGCACGATTGGCCGGGGAGCTGTTTTTT. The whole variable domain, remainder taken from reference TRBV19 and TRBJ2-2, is DGGITQSPKYLFRKEGQNVTLSCEQNLNHDAMYWYRQDPGQGLRLIYYSQIVNDFQKGDIAEGYSVSREKKESFPLTVTSAQKNPTAFYLCASSIGARLAGELFFGEGSRLTVL.

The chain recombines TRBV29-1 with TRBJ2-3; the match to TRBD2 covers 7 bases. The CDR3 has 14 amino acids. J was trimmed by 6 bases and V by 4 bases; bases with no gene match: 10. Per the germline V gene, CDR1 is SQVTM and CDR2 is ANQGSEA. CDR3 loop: CSVGRDGGSDTQYF. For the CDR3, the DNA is TGCAGCGTTGGAAGAGATGGCGGGAGCGATACGCAGTATTTT.

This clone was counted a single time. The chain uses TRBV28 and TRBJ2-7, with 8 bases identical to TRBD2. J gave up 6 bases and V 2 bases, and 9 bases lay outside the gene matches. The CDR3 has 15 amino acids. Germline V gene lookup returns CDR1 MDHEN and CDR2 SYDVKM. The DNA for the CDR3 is TGTGCCAGCAGTTTAGCTAGCGGGCCTTCCAGCGAGCAGTACTTC. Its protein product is CASSLASGPSSEQYF.